The 30 T cell receptor beta chains listed next were all sequenced from one sample in a study of blood T cell repertoires in COVID-19. Clones were read by immunoSEQ multiplex PCR, and TCRdb kept only the in-frame ones, dropping some. The sample includes roughly 240,000 clones, roughly 86% of them seen just once. Sequenced input: peripheral blood. The receptors originated from a woman aged 30 to 39 who had recovered from COVID-19.

This clone was seen a few times. The chain employs TRBV18 and TRBJ2-1, with 10 bases matching TRBD1. The length of the CDR3 is 16 residues. After removal of 3 bases from V and 0 bases from J, the junction contained 2 bases not matched to a gene. CDR1 is KGHSH and CDR2 is LQKENI in the germline V gene. The CDR3 is CASSPGQGSSYNEQFF. DNA for the CDR3: TGTGCCAGCTCACCGGGACAGGGGAGCTCCTACAATGAGCAGTTCTTC.

The chain couples TRBV5-1 to TRBJ1-6, with a weak D call TRBD1 (5 bases). The germline CDR1 and CDR2 sequences are SGHRS and YFSETQ. The CDR3 spans 18 residues. V was cut by 1 base and J by 4 bases, with 18 bases left in between. The CDR3 DNA reads as TGCGCCAGCAGCTTGTGGAAACAAGGGGCAGAATATAATTCACCCCTCCACTTT. Translating gives CASSLWKQGAEYNSPLHF.

The J gene is TRBJ1-2, the V gene TRBV7-9, with 8 bases matching TRBD1. This CDR3 is 19 amino acids long. Germline V gene lookup returns CDR1 SEHNR and CDR2 FQNEAQ (reference sequence). The V and J ends lost 5 bases and 6 bases, in that order; junction bases with no gene match: 23. CDR3: CASSLSGGLTAGGADGYTF. Here the CDR3 DNA reads TGTGCCAGCAGCCTTAGCGGTGGGTTGACGGCAGGGGGCGCCGATGGCTACACCTTC.

The chain links TRBV19 to TRBJ1-4; 8 bases are a match to TRBD1. The CDR3 is 15 amino acids. In germline, CDR1 is LNHDA, CDR2 SQIVND (reference sequence). V trimming: 6 bases; J trimming: 8 bases; junction bases outside the gene matches: 11. CDR3 residues: CASRQTGGAREKLFF. CDR3 coding DNA: TGTGCCAGTAGACAAACAGGGGGGGCACGGGAAAAACTGTTTTTT.

This sequence joins TRBV21-1 and TRBJ1-3; TRBD1 reflects the table's D call only, with no check against the DNA. TRBV21-1 is a known pseudogene. CDR3 length: 16 amino acids. CDR3 region: CASSNRGSGPGNTIYF. Here the CDR3 DNA reads TGTGCCAGCAGCAATAGGGGGTCCGGTCCTGGAAACACCATATATTTT.

The V call is TRBV10-3, the J call TRBJ2-3, with 12 bases fitting TRBD2. CDR1 is ENHRY and CDR2 is SYGVKD in the germline V gene. Losses at the gene ends were 0 bases for V and 7 bases for J; bases not matched to a gene: 5. The CDR3 is 16 residues long. Written as DNA, the CDR3 is TGTGCCATCAGTGAGTCGCTAGCGGGGGGGCCGAATACGCAGTATTTT. Amino acid sequence: CAISESLAGGPNTQYF.

V and J are TRBV7-3 and TRBJ1-1; 9 bases match TRBD1. CDR3 length equals 16 residues. Trimming removed 4 bases from V and 3 bases from J; junction bases left unmatched: 9. Germline values: CDR1 SGHTA, CDR2 FQGTGA. The CDR3 reads CASSSTGTGLYTEAFF. DNA of the CDR3: TGTGCCAGCAGCTCGACCGGGACAGGGCTGTACACTGAAGCTTTCTTT.

In DNA, the CDR3 is TGTGCCAGCAGCCCCTCGGTTGATACGCAGTATTTT. This gives the protein CASSPSVDTQYF. The chain uses TRBV3-1 (or the pseudogene TRBV3-2) and TRBJ2-3, with D unresolved. This CDR3 region has 12 residues. The V and J ends lost 4 bases and 6 bases respectively, with 8 bases between them. Germline CDR1 is LGHDT and CDR2 is YNNKEL (reference sequence).

The V and J genes are TRBV14 and TRBJ1-6; D is possibly TRBD1 (6 bases). CDR3 length equals 15 residues. V lost 3 bases, J lost 1 base, and 7 bases lay in between. The germline V gene encodes CDR1 SGHDN and CDR2 FVKESK. In DNA form, the CDR3 reads TGTGCCAGCAGCCAGCAGGGGTCCTATAATTCACCCCTCCACTTT. Translated, it gives CASSQQGSYNSPLHF. The variable domain in full, completed from reference TRBV14 and TRBJ1-6, reads EAGVTQFPSHSVIEKGQTVTLRCDPISGHDNLYWYRRVMGKEIKFLLHFVKESKQDESGMPNNRFLAERTGGTYSTLKVQPAELEDSGVYFCASSQQGSYNSPLHFGNGTRLTVT.

The J gene is TRBJ1-2, the V gene TRBV15, with a weak D call TRBD1 (6 bases). V was clipped by 1 base and J by 4 bases, with 22 bases between them. The CDR3 covers 18 residues. CDR1 and CDR2 (germline): LNHNV, YYDKDF (reference sequence). In DNA, the CDR3 is TGTGCCACCAGCAGAGGAGAGGCGGGGGGCGTCTCGGCCTATGGCTACACCTTC. Protein sequence: CATSRGEAGGVSAYGYTF. The full variable domain, with the rest looked up from reference TRBV15 and TRBJ1-2, is DAMVIQNPRYQVTQFGKPVTLSCSQTLNHNVMYWYQQKSSQAPKLLFHYYDKDFNNEADTPDNFQSRRPNTSFCFLDIRSPGLGDTAMYLCATSRGEAGGVSAYGYTFGSGTRLTVV.

This chain connects TRBV6-4 to TRBJ1-6, with 11 bases that match TRBD1. This CDR3 is built from 14 residues. Germline V gene data show CDR1 as MRHNA and CDR2 as SNTAGT. V lost 5 bases and J lost 10; bases outside the gene matches: 4. Here the CDR3 DNA reads TGTGCCAGCAGTTCCGGGACAGGGGGATCACCCCTCCACTTT. Amino acid sequence: CASSSGTGGSPLHF.

This chain links TRBV7-9 with TRBJ2-7; 8 nucleotides line up with TRBD2. CDR1 is SEHNR and CDR2 is FQNEAQ in the germline V gene (reference sequence). CDR3 length: 14 residues. The V segment lost 3 bases and the J segment 6 bases; nucleotides outside the gene matches: 7. This chain's CDR3 is CASSFGLAVGEQYF. CDR3 bases: TGTGCCAGCAGCTTTGGACTAGCAGTGGGCGAGCAGTACTTC.

The CDR3 DNA reads TGTGCCAGCAGCCACACTAGCGGGGGGATCACGGGCACAGATACGCAGTATTTT. Translating gives CASSHTSGGITGTDTQYF. The chain recombines TRBV3-1 (or the pseudogene TRBV3-2) with TRBJ2-3, with 12 bases matching TRBD2. This CDR3 comprises 18 residues. J was trimmed by 1 base and V by 3 bases; bases with no gene match: 8. Germline CDR1 LGHDT, CDR2 YNNKEL (reference sequence).

The V call is TRBV2, the J call TRBJ1-2; D gene unclear. The CDR3 is made up of 11 amino acids. Germline V gene sequence: CDR1 SNHLY, CDR2 FYNNEI. V was pared by 6 bases and J by 6 bases, with 8 bases between. Here the CDR3 reads CASSPGDGYTF. CDR3 coding DNA: TGTGCCAGCAGCCCCGGGGATGGCTACACCTTC.

V usage is TRBV5-6 and J usage is TRBJ2-1; 8 bases match TRBD2. The junction had 9 bases not matched to a gene; V was cut back by 4 bases and J by 0 bases. The CDR3 totals 17 residues. Germline CDR1 is SGHDT and CDR2 is YYEEEE. The CDR3 nucleotides read TGTGCCAGCAGCCGCGGACGGGGGGGCGTCTCCTACAATGAGCAGTTCTTC. Residues: CASSRGRGGVSYNEQFF.

The chain recombines TRBV12-3 or TRBV12-4 with TRBJ1-5; 7 nucleotides match TRBD1. The CDR3 has 13 residues. J gave up 4 bases and V 5 bases, and 2 bases lay outside the gene matches. The CDR3 protein is CASSRQGNQPQHF. The CDR3 DNA is TGTGCCAGCAGTCGACAGGGAAATCAGCCCCAGCATTTT.

The rearrangement joins TRBV6-1 to TRBJ2-1; 10 bases match TRBD2. Germline CDR1 reads MNHNS; CDR2 reads SASEGT. The CDR3 runs to 15 residues. Losses at the gene ends were 3 bases for V and 8 bases for J; bases not matched to a gene: 7. The DNA for the CDR3 is TGTGCCAGCAGTGATCGGACTAGCGGTTTTGATGAGCAGTTCTTC. Amino acids: CASSDRTSGFDEQFF.

The V call is TRBV6-6, the J call TRBJ2-7; 7 bases line up with TRBD2. V was pared by 1 base and J by 5 bases, with 8 bases of the junction left unmatched. CDR1 MNHNY and CDR2 SVGAGI come from the germline V gene (reference sequence). CDR3 length: 15 residues. CDR3 sequence reads: CASSYWGTAGDEQYF. The CDR3 nucleotides read TGTGCCAGCAGTTACTGGGGGACGGCGGGGGACGAGCAGTACTTC.

The chain recombines TRBV6-6 with TRBJ1-3; no clear D. Germline values: CDR1 MNHNY, CDR2 SVGAGI (reference sequence). Trimming shortened V by 2 bases and J by 10 bases, and 9 bases separated the two germline ends. The CDR3 is made up of 12 amino acids. CDR3 DNA: TGTGCCAGCAGTTACAAGGAGGCGACCATATATTTT. It yields the protein CASSYKEATIYF.

The chain uses TRBV19 and TRBJ1-2, with D perhaps matching TRBD1 (6 bases). V shed 6 bases and J shed 4 bases, with 12 bases lying between them. The CDR3 has 13 amino acids. Germline CDR1 reads LNHDA; CDR2 reads SQIVND (reference sequence). The CDR3 nucleotides read TGTGCCAGTAGCCAACAGGGAACCTATGGCTACACCTTC. As protein: CASSQQGTYGYTF.

The chain has TRBV6-1 and TRBJ2-2, with D perhaps TRBD1 (5 bases). V lost 2 bases and J 3 bases, leaving 7 bases between the germline ends. Germline V gene lookup returns CDR1 MNHNS and CDR2 SASEGT. The CDR3 extends over 14 amino acids. In DNA, the CDR3 is TGTGCCAGCAGTGAAAGGGGTTACACCGGGGAGCTGTTTTTT. It specifies CASSERGYTGELFF.

The chain joins TRBV5-1 to TRBJ1-5, with no clear D. The CDR3 spans 15 residues. Per the germline V gene, CDR1 is SGHRS and CDR2 is YFSETQ. The V end was cut by 0 bases, the J end by 2 bases, with 9 bases between. The CDR3 loop reads CASSLAGGGNQPQHF. CDR3 coding DNA: TGCGCCAGCAGCTTGGCCGGAGGTGGCAATCAGCCCCAGCATTTT.

The rearrangement links TRBV9 to TRBJ2-2, with 8 bases that match TRBD2. J was trimmed by 7 bases and V by 2 bases; bases with no gene match: 10. There are 16 residues in the CDR3. The germline CDR1 and CDR2 sequences are SGDLS and YYNGEE. CDR3 in DNA: TGTGCCAGCAGCGTCCGTACCGGGGGGGCCTTCGGGGAGCTGTTTTTT. Translation: CASSVRTGGAFGELFF.

The chain links TRBV2 to TRBJ1-2; 10 bases line up with TRBD1. Unmatched junction bases numbered 15, after V lost 4 bases and J lost 4 bases. The germline V gene has CDR1 SNHLY and CDR2 FYNNEI. This CDR3 region has 18 residues. CDR3 DNA sequence: TGTGCCAGCAGTGTTCCCCGACAGACAGGGGGCTTTGGCTATGGCTACACCTTC. It encodes CASSVPRQTGGFGYGYTF.

This clone was observed a few times. The chain has TRBV5-1 and TRBJ2-5; maybe TRBD1 (6 bases). Trimming shortened V by 4 bases and J by 2 bases, and 12 bases separated the two germline ends. Germline V CDR1 and CDR2: SGHRS, YFSETQ. CDR3 length: 14 residues. CDR3 in amino acids: CASSESTGQETQYF. CDR3 DNA: TGCGCCAGCAGCGAATCGACAGGTCAAGAGACCCAGTACTTC.

The chain employs TRBV7-3 and TRBJ1-6; D is unclear. The V end was cut by 0 bases, the J end by 1 base, with 4 bases between. The CDR3 contains 15 residues. From germline, CDR1 is SGHTA and CDR2 FQGTGA. This CDR3 reads CASSLTGSYNSPLHF. The CDR3 region has the DNA TGTGCCAGCAGCTTAACCGGTTCCTATAATTCACCCCTCCACTTT.

This clone appeared a single time. The chain joins TRBV3-1 (or the pseudogene TRBV3-2) to TRBJ2-1; 7 bases match TRBD1. V lost 0 bases and J lost 2; bases outside the gene matches: 4. The CDR3 extends over 16 amino acids. Germline V gives CDR1 LGHDT, CDR2 YNNKEL (reference sequence). Here the CDR3 reads CASSQESTGPYNEQFF. The CDR3 DNA follows: TGTGCCAGCAGCCAAGAATCGACAGGGCCCTACAATGAGCAGTTCTTC.

This chain uses TRBV19 with TRBJ1-4, with 8 nucleotides matching TRBD1. V was pared by 8 bases and J by 6 bases, with 2 bases of the junction left unmatched. CDR1 LNHDA and CDR2 SQIVND come from the germline V gene (reference sequence). The CDR3 extends over 12 amino acids. The CDR3 reads CASQGADEKLFF. The CDR3 nucleotides read TGTGCCAGTCAGGGGGCGGATGAAAAACTGTTTTTT. The entire variable domain, with the rest obtained from reference TRBV19 and TRBJ1-4, is as follows: DGGITQSPKYLFRKEGQNVTLSCEQNLNHDAMYWYRQDPGQGLRLIYYSQIVNDFQKGDIAEGYSVSREKKESFPLTVTSAQKNPTAFYLCASQGADEKLFFGSGTQLSVL.

This clone appeared once. The V call is TRBV7-8, the J call TRBJ1-2, with 10 bases fitting TRBD1. The germline V gene encodes CDR1 SGHVS and CDR2 FQNEAQ. The CDR3 length is 15 residues. Trimming at V came to 2 bases and at J to 7 bases, leaving 7 bases not matched to a gene. DNA for the CDR3: TGTGCCAGCAGCTTACAACCCCGGGACAGGGGTGGCTACACCTTC. Translation: CASSLQPRDRGGYTF. Based on the CDR3 plus reference TRBV7-8 and TRBJ1-2, the full variable domain is GAGVSQSPRYKVAKRGQDVALRCDPISGHVSLFWYQQALGQGPEFLTYFQNEAQLDKSGLPSDRFFAERPEGSVSTLKIQRTQQEDSAVYLCASSLQPRDRGGYTFGSGTRLTVV.

This clone was observed a handful of times. This chain uses TRBV6-6 with TRBJ2-4; no reliable D call. Germline V gives CDR1 MNHNY, CDR2 SVGAGI (reference sequence). The CDR3 is 13 residues long. With 8 bases removed from V and 0 bases from J, the gap between germline ends came to 8 bases. CDR3 nucleotide sequence: TGTGCCAGCTCTCCAGGAGCCAAAAACATTCAGTACTTC. It codes for CASSPGAKNIQYF.